This T cell receptor beta chain appears in the sequencing data of a study of molecular identifiers for immune sequencing clone quantification. General study findings and limits: Clones above 20 RNA copies contained over 98% of effector molecules but under 1% of naive ones.

The CDR3 spans 19 residues. Germline lookup yields CDR1 SGHAT and CDR2 FQNNGV. J was trimmed by 3 bases and V by 1 base; bases with no gene match: 11. TCRdb called the PCR reads again in MiXCR, with one record for every CDR3 protein. The sample contains under 650,000 distinct CDR3 sequences, around 20% of which appear only once. In this sample, this clonotype turned up many times. The antigen is not known. This sequence originates from a human donor in good health. Some libraries in this study had Jurkat cell RNA spiked in. Sample: naive CD8+ T cells from blood, with Jurkat cell RNA spiked in. Subset reported: FACS-sorted CD8+CD4-CCR7+CD45RA+ naive T cells. J is TRBJ2-3 and V is TRBV11-2, with 12 nucleotides matching TRBD2. This CDR3 is CASSLGPLAGGPDTDTQYF. In DNA form, the CDR3 reads TGTGCCAGCAGCTTAGGCCCTCTAGCGGGGGGGCCAGATACAGATACGCAGTATTTT.